The rows below give T cell receptor beta chains drawn from one sample of a study of radiotherapy plus CTLA-4 blockade in lung cancer. TCRdb keeps only in-frame clones here, not all; method: immunoSEQ multiplex PCR. The sample holds tens of thousands of clones; approximately 75% are singletons and the top ten take under 5%. The input for sequencing was peripheral blood, taken from a patient treated with radiotherapy plus ipilimumab. These receptors all come from a human donor with non-small cell lung cancer who had a complete response to radiotherapy plus ipilimumab. The CDR3 runs from the conserved cysteine through the conserved F or W. A D gene is named only where the DNA matches it firmly. Size is stated for part of the rows, as once, few or many counts, or as a class when the clone is expanded.

v_call,j_call,d_call,clone_size,cdr3_nt,cdr3_aa
TRBV5-6,TRBJ1-2,.,.,TGTGCCAGCAGCCCTCTCGGGGACCCACCCGACGGGGGCTATGGCTACACCTTC,CASSPLGDPPDGGYGYTF
TRBV29-1,TRBJ1-4,.,.,TGCAGCGTTGGTAACGCCCCCGGGTTCCGGGGAGTGGAAAAACTGTTTTTT,CSVGNAPGFRGVEKLFF
TRBV1,TRBJ2-1,.,.,TGCACCAGCAGCCAAGGTAGGACTAGCGTGGATGAGCAGTTCTTC,CTSSQGRTSVDEQFF
TRBV11-3,TRBJ2-1,TRBD2,.,TGTGCCAGCAGCTTAGAGGCGGGAGTTGAGCAGTTCTTC,CASSLEAGVEQFF
TRBV10-1,TRBJ2-2,TRBD2,.,TGCGCCAGCAGACCGGGACTAGCGATGGGGGCCGGGGAGCTGTTTTTT,CASRPGLAMGAGELFF
TRBV7-9,TRBJ2-7,.,.,TGTGCCAGCAGCTTAGATGCACAGGGCTACGAGCAGTACTTC,CASSLDAQGYEQYF
TRBV5-1,TRBJ2-2,TRBD2,once,TGCGCCAGCAGCTTGGCCATGGCAGCAGGCGGGAGCGGGGCCGGGGAGCTGTTTTTT,CASSLAMAAGGSGAGELFF
TRBV6-9,TRBJ1-5,.,.,TGTGCCAGCAGTGGATCGGGCAATCAGCCCCAGCATTTT,CASSGSGNQPQHF
TRBV7-8,TRBJ1-5,.,.,TGTGCCAGCAGCTTAGGGAAGGGGGAGAAGCCCCAGCATTTT,CASSLGKGEKPQHF
TRBV5-1,TRBJ1-4,.,.,TGCGCCAGCAGCCCTGGGGACGGTGCAACTAATGAAAAACTGTTTTTT,CASSPGDGATNEKLFF
TRBV9,TRBJ1-1,.,.,TGTGCCAGCAGCGTAGGGCGGGGAGGGAACACTGAAGCTTTCTTT,CASSVGRGGNTEAFF
TRBV27,TRBJ2-1,.,.,TGTGCCAGCAGCTCCTGGAGGGGGCTCGGTCCGAGTAATGAGCAGTTCTTC,CASSSWRGLGPSNEQFF
TRBV7-9,TRBJ2-2,TRBD1,few,TGTGCCAGCAGCTCTACAGGGGGCACCGGGGAGCTGTTTTTT,CASSSTGGTGELFF
TRBV7-2,TRBJ1-1,.,.,TGTGCCAGCAGCTTATTATGGGGGTTGAACACTGAAGCTTTCTTT,CASSLLWGLNTEAFF
TRBV7-2,TRBJ2-7,.,.,TGTGCCAGCAGCCCCCCGGTGGGACGGGGTTCCTCCTACGAGCAGTACTTC,CASSPPVGRGSSYEQYF
TRBV11-3,TRBJ1-1,.,few,TGTGCCAGCAGCCCCGACGGGAGACTCCTCCCCGAAGCTTTCTTT,CASSPDGRLLPEAFF
TRBV5-1,TRBJ2-3,TRBD1,.,TGCGCCAGCAGCCAGTCCGTTAGGACAGGGGGCGCAGATACGCAGTATTTT,CASSQSVRTGGADTQYF
TRBV14,TRBJ2-1,TRBD2,.,TGTGCCAGCAGCCTCCGGTTTACTAGCGGGAGGCCGAGCTCCTACAATGAGCAGTTCTTC,CASSLRFTSGRPSSYNEQFF
TRBV7-7,TRBJ2-3,TRBD1,.,TGTGCTAGCAGCCCGACAGGGGTTAGGGGAGATACGCAGTATTTT,CASSPTGVRGDTQYF
TRBV18,TRBJ2-3,.,.,TGTGCCAGCTCACCCGGACCCACAGATACGCAGTATTTT,CASSPGPTDTQYF
TRBV5-4,TRBJ2-2,.,.,TGTGCCAGCAGCTTGGGAAGGGGCTACACCGGGGAGCTGTTTTTT,CASSLGRGYTGELFF
TRBV7-2,TRBJ1-2,TRBD1,.,TGTGCCAGCAGCTTAAAATTTGCAGGGGGAGGCTACACCTTC,CASSLKFAGGGYTF
TRBV7-9,TRBJ1-1,TRBD1,.,TGTGCCAGCAGCCCGGGGACAGGTAAAGGGAACACTGAAGCTTTCTTT,CASSPGTGKGNTEAFF
TRBV29-1,TRBJ1-4,.,.,TGCAGCGTTGAAGGCGAGGTCCTCAGCGGGCAAAAACTGTTTTTT,CSVEGEVLSGQKLFF
TRBV5-1,TRBJ1-1,.,medium-sized,TGCGCCAGCAGCTCCCTGGACAGAGACACTGAAGCTTTCTTT,CASSSLDRDTEAFF
TRBV6-5,TRBJ2-3,.,.,TGTGCCAGCAGTATAAACTACAGAGCAGATACGCAGTATTTT,CASSINYRADTQYF
TRBV19,TRBJ2-4,.,.,TGTGCCAGTAGTGTCTCACAGGGACTAGCCAAAAACATTCAGTACTTC,CASSVSQGLAKNIQYF
TRBV7-2,TRBJ2-2,.,.,TGTGCCAGCAGCTTAGACAGGGTGACAGACACCGGGGAGCTGTTTTTT,CASSLDRVTDTGELFF
TRBV9,TRBJ1-3,TRBD1,.,TGTGCCAGCAGCGGTAGCAGGGGGCTGAGGGACACCATATATTTT,CASSGSRGLRDTIYF
TRBV18,TRBJ1-3,TRBD1,once,TGTGCCAGCTCACCCGACAGGGTCGGAAACACCATATATTTT,CASSPDRVGNTIYF
TRBV19,TRBJ1-1,TRBD1,once,TGTGCCAGTAGAGACGACAGGGGGCGGACTGAAGCTTTCTTT,CASRDDRGRTEAFF
TRBV7-9,TRBJ1-2,.,.,TGTGCCAGCAGTCCAAGAGGGAACTATGGCTACACCTTC,CASSPRGNYGYTF
TRBV10-3,TRBJ2-7,.,few,TGTGCCATCGGGCAGGGAAACGAGCAGTACTTC,CAIGQGNEQYF
TRBV5-6,TRBJ1-2,TRBD1,.,TGTGCCAGCAGCCCCGGGACAGGGAACGGCTACACCTTC,CASSPGTGNGYTF
TRBV7-9,TRBJ2-2,TRBD2,.,TGTGCCAGCAGTTCGAGCGGGAGGGCCTTCGGGGAGCTGTTTTTT,CASSSSGRAFGELFF
TRBV30,TRBJ2-1,TRBD2,.,TGTGCCTGGATTGAGACTAGCGGGAACTCCTACAATGAGCAGTTCTTC,CAWIETSGNSYNEQFF
TRBV5-1,TRBJ1-4,.,.,TGCGCCAGCAGGGAAGTCTCAACTAATGAAAAACTGTTTTTT,CASREVSTNEKLFF
TRBV5-6,TRBJ1-5,.,.,TGTGCCAGCAGCAGGGCCGGGACCACGGGTCAGCCCCAGCATTTT,CASSRAGTTGQPQHF
TRBV19,TRBJ1-4,.,.,TGTGCCAGTAGTAGGGGTTTTAATGAAAAACTGTTTTTT,CASSRGFNEKLFF
TRBV29-1,TRBJ1-1,.,.,TGCAGCGTTGAACTAGTGCGAGGCCCGAACACTGAAGCTTTCTTT,CSVELVRGPNTEAFF
TRBV25-1,TRBJ1-1,.,.,TGTGCCAGCAGTGATTATTTCGCAGGGGCCAACACTGAAGCTTTCTTT,CASSDYFAGANTEAFF
TRBV9,TRBJ2-1,TRBD2,.,TGTGCCAGCAGCGTAGCGGCGGGAGATACCAATGAGCAGTTCTTC,CASSVAAGDTNEQFF
TRBV10-1,TRBJ1-3,.,.,TGCGCCAGCAGTGATGAGACCTTCCCTGGAAACACCATATATTTT,CASSDETFPGNTIYF
TRBV27,TRBJ1-2,.,.,TGTGCCAGCAGTTTATCGGGGGCTGTTGACTATGGCTACACCTTC,CASSLSGAVDYGYTF
TRBV18,TRBJ2-7,.,.,TGTGCCAGCTCACGACAGGTCTACGAGCAGTACTTC,CASSRQVYEQYF
TRBV28,TRBJ2-5,.,few,TGTGCCAGCAGTCCTTCAGGGTCCAAAGAGACCCAGTACTTC,CASSPSGSKETQYF
TRBV19,TRBJ1-2,.,few,TGTGCCAGCCTATTCCAACAGGGTGGGGAGGGCTACACCTTC,CASLFQQGGEGYTF
TRBV11-2,TRBJ1-2,.,.,TGTGCCAGCAGCTTAGCCGTGTCTATAGCCTTC,CASSLAVSIAF
TRBV5-8,TRBJ2-3,TRBD2,.,TGTGCCAGCAGCTCCTTAGCGGGAGTGGGAGATACGCAGTATTTT,CASSSLAGVGDTQYF
TRBV10-3,TRBJ1-1,.,.,TGTGCCATCAAAGCACAGCAGAACACTGAAGCTTTCTTT,CAIKAQQNTEAFF
TRBV6-5,TRBJ2-6,.,.,TGTGCCAGCAGGCCACAGTGGCGTGGGGCCAACGTCCTGACTTTC,CASRPQWRGANVLTF
TRBV6-5,TRBJ2-1,TRBD2,.,TGTGCCAGCAGAGAAAGCGGGAGAGCGGGGAATGAGCAGTTCTTC,CASRESGRAGNEQFF
TRBV9,TRBJ2-1,.,few,TGTGCCAGCAGCGTAGAACTGGGCTACAATGAGCAGTTCTTC,CASSVELGYNEQFF